This T cell receptor (beta chain) derives from a study of blood T cell repertoires in COVID-19. Assay: immunoSEQ multiplex PCR; the TCRdb copy retains only in-frame clones and omits some. In the table there are around 120,000 clones, nearly 90% of which are singletons. Trimming removed 3 bases from V and 5 bases from J, with 8 bases in between. The CDR3 consists of 14 residues. Germline V gives CDR1 KGHSH, CDR2 LQKENI. The chain combines TRBV18 with TRBJ1-6; D is ambiguous. This receptor was identified in an older woman with COVID-19, enrolled during active disease. Sequencing was carried out using peripheral blood. This CDR3 is CASSPQANNSPLHF. In nucleotides, the CDR3 is TGTGCCAGCTCACCGCAGGCTAATAATTCACCCCTCCACTTT.